A selection of T cell receptor beta chains follows, all from one sample in a study of blood T cell repertoires in COVID-19. Method: immunoSEQ multiplex PCR; TCRdb's copy keeps in-frame clones and lacks some. Altogether approximately 150,000 clones are present, around four fifths being singletons, with the ten largest covering roughly 4.9%. The sequencing sample was made of PBMCs or T cells enriched from blood (not recorded which). The receptors stem from a man between 70 and 80 years old who had been exposed to COVID-19. The CDR3 runs from the conserved cysteine through the conserved F or W. A D gene is named only where the DNA matches it firmly. Clone size is given for some rows only: seen once, a few or many times, or a class if the clone is expanded.

TRBJ2-5 TRBD2 TRBV7-8 once CASSPRGSGSWWFETQYF TGTGCCAGCAGCCCCCGGGGGAGCGGGAGTTGGTGGTTCGAGACCCAGTACTTC
TRBJ2-7 NA TRBV5-1 once CASRVLPDSSYEQYF TGCGCCAGCAGGGTCCTCCCGGACTCGTCCTACGAGCAGTACTTC
TRBJ2-7 NA TRBV19 NA CASSPRGASSYEQYF TGTGCCAGTAGTCCCCGGGGGGCGAGCTCCTACGAGCAGTACTTC
TRBJ1-5 TRBD1 TRBV2 NA CASSQQGQARSNQPQHF TGTGCCAGCAGCCAACAGGGACAGGCAAGGAGCAATCAGCCCCAGCATTTT
TRBJ2-5 TRBD2 TRBV19 NA CASSIVGTSGQETQYF TGTGCCAGTAGTATAGTGGGGACTAGCGGACAAGAGACCCAGTACTTC
TRBJ2-7 TRBD2 TRBV5-1 NA CASKSETSWTYEQYF TGCGCCAGCAAATCGGAGACTAGCTGGACGTACGAGCAGTACTTC
TRBJ1-2 NA TRBV18 NA CASSPPLVMTPPSDYGYTF TGTGCCAGCTCACCACCGTTAGTGATGACACCCCCATCGGACTATGGCTACACCTTC
TRBJ2-1 NA TRBV7-2 NA CASSPLGRSYNEQFF TGTGCCAGCAGCCCGCTGGGGAGGTCCTACAATGAGCAGTTCTTC
TRBJ1-1 NA TRBV2 NA CASGGGTTNTEAFF TGTGCCAGCGGGGGGGGGACCACGAACACTGAAGCTTTCTTT
TRBJ2-2 NA TRBV7-9 NA CASSSSGLAGQAGELFF TGTGCCAGCAGCTCATCAGGGCTAGCGGGACAGGCCGGGGAGCTGTTTTTT
TRBJ1-4 NA TRBV28 NA CASSSLGGAAEKLFF TGTGCCAGCAGTTCGCTTGGGGGGGCGGCGGAGAAACTGTTTTTT
TRBJ2-7 TRBD2 TRBV7-9 once CASSFPGTSGMQYF TGTGCCAGCAGCTTCCCCGGGACTAGCGGCATGCAGTACTTC
TRBJ2-3 TRBD1 TRBV11-1 once CASSLGAGGRTDTQYF TGTGCCAGCAGCTTAGGGGCAGGGGGCAGGACAGATACGCAGTATTTT
TRBJ1-1 NA TRBV18 NA CASSPLGPPEAFF TGTGCCAGCTCACCACTGGGGCCTCCTGAAGCTTTCTTT
TRBJ1-2 NA TRBV19 NA CASSQVTGGGYTF TGTGCCAGTAGCCAGGTGACCGGAGGCGGCTACACCTTC
TRBJ2-7 TRBD2 TRBV29-1 few CSVSASGLASYEQYF TGCAGCGTTTCCGCTAGCGGACTTGCCAGTTACGAGCAGTACTTC
TRBJ1-6 NA TRBV6-1 NA CASSEWGGDSPLHF TGTGCCAGCAGTGAATGGGGGGGTGATTCACCCCTCCACTTT
TRBJ2-2 NA TRBV6-5 NA CASSSDSSNTGELFF TGTGCCAGCAGTTCGGACAGCTCGAACACCGGGGAGCTGTTTTTT
TRBJ2-3 TRBD1 TRBV7-2 NA CASSLRQGADTQYF TGTGCCAGCAGCCTTAGACAGGGAGCAGATACGCAGTATTTT
TRBJ1-2 NA TRBV28 NA CAVVGGPRGYTF TGTGCCGTCGTCGGGGGGCCAAGGGGCTACACCTTC
TRBJ2-2 NA TRBV9 few CASSAQGMLSGELFF TGTGCCAGCAGCGCCCAGGGAATGCTATCCGGGGAGCTGTTTTTT
TRBJ2-1 NA TRBV5-4 NA CASSLDGSSYNEQFF TGTGCCAGCAGCTTGGACGGGAGCTCCTACAATGAGCAGTTCTTC